This TCR beta chain was retrieved from a study of T cells in Graves' hyperthyroidism and ophthalmopathy. Amplification of TCR beta CDR3 regions was performed using RNA transcripts as template. The HTBI primer set served for first-round RT-PCR of the TCR CDR3. TCRdb itself ran the multiplex PCR reads through MiXCR, one entry per CDR3 protein. The sample holds roughly 240,000 distinct CDR3 sequences, approximately 25% seen once. This clonotype was seen more than once but under ten times. CDR1 MNHEY and CDR2 SVGAGI come from the germline V gene. V shed 5 bases and J shed 2 bases, with 16 bases lying between them. The CDR3 contains 15 residues. Each diagnosis drew on symptoms, thyroxine, TRAb, thyroid ultrasound and orbital computed tomography findings.

Material for sequencing was blood. The source of this sequence is a woman in her thirties or forties with Graves' ophthalmopathy. The genes are TRBV6-5 and TRBJ2-7, with D hard to call. The CDR3 is CASSTSLDPAYEQYF. CDR3 sequence (DNA): TGTGCCAGCAGTACCTCGTTGGACCCAGCCTACGAGCAGTACTTC.